This T cell receptor beta chain was sequenced in a study of shared clonotypes between healthy human individuals. Whole-study results and caveats: Generation probability values for non-shared clonotypes were lower than those for clonotypes shared by all four donors. In general, naive subsets displayed greater estimated richness than memory subsets did.

Details on this clone: Its specificity is unknown.

When replicate PCRs were run on sorted subsets, they used 200 ng DNA, about 30,000 T cell genomes. In the original workflow: In the immunoSEQ data, sequences were junction-only and lacked quality scores, so filtering differed. The method was immunoSEQ multiplex PCR; TCRdb's version includes in-frame clones alone and lacks a portion of them. D and trimming were read from the DNA, whereas the V and J calls and clone size are those reported in that table. The sample lists about 2.4 million clones, over 85% occurring once. The sequenced sample consisted of naive CD4+ T cells from PBMCs. The sample's subset: CD45RA+ positively selected. This TCR came from a man aged 18 to 35 in good health. Some clones in this sample may be carry-over from other donors' samples.

CDR3 nucleotides: TGCGCCAGCAGCTTGGAGCGGGCGGGGAACACTGAAGCTTTCTTT. Residues: CASSLERAGNTEAFF. V usage is TRBV5-1 and J usage is TRBJ1-1; D remains unclear. The germline V and J ends were trimmed by 0 bases and 1 base, with 10 bases remaining between them. The CDR3 contains 15 residues. Germline V lookup: CDR1 SGHRS, CDR2 YFSETQ.